The rows below give T cell receptor beta chains drawn from one sample of a study of blood T cell repertoires in COVID-19. Sequencing used immunoSEQ multiplex PCR; TCRdb keeps in-frame clones, though not all of them. The sample gives 130,000 to 150,000 clones, approximately 86% of which show up once; 4% is in the top ten. Sequenced sample: PBMCs or T cells enriched from blood (not recorded which). The receptors stem from a woman between 40 and 50 years old who had been exposed to COVID-19. Both conserved end residues are part of each CDR3. The D gene is left open where the match is weak. Some rows mark clone size as missing; the rest say once, few, many or name a class of expanded clone.

size,J,D,V,CDR3,DNA
NA,TRBJ1-2,TRBD1,TRBV28,CASSTPSRDRGEGGYTF,TGTGCCAGCAGTACCCCCAGCCGGGACAGGGGGGAAGGGGGCTACACCTTC
many,TRBJ2-7,NA,TRBV11-2,CASSPRGLTQVYEQYF,TGTGCCAGCAGCCCGCGGGGCCTCACCCAGGTCTACGAGCAGTACTTC
NA,TRBJ1-6,TRBD1,TRBV30,CASGTGVSPLHF,TGTGCCTCCGGGACAGGGGTTTCACCCCTCCACTTT
NA,TRBJ2-3,NA,TRBV5-1,CATTLDWRETDTQYF,TGCGCCACCACCCTCGACTGGCGGGAAACAGATACGCAGTATTTT
NA,TRBJ1-2,NA,TRBV9,CASSVGGSYGYTF,TGTGCCAGCAGCGTTGGAGGCTCCTATGGCTACACCTTC
NA,TRBJ1-3,NA,TRBV28,CASSLWGRGNTIYF,TGTGCCAGCAGTTTATGGGGGCGTGGAAACACCATATATTTT
NA,TRBJ2-7,TRBD1,TRBV28,CASSLSGTGLTYEQYF,TGTGCCAGCAGTTTATCCGGGACAGGGTTGACCTACGAGCAGTACTTC
NA,TRBJ1-3,TRBD1,TRBV7-3,CASSATGTGPGNTIYF,TGTGCCAGCAGCGCGACCGGGACAGGGCCGGGAAACACCATATATTTT
NA,TRBJ2-5,NA,TRBV3-1/TRBV3-2,CASSGDGTQETQYF,TGTGCCAGCAGCGGGGACGGGACACAAGAGACCCAGTACTTC
NA,TRBJ2-7,TRBD2,TRBV7-2,CASRRGLAGSSYEQYF,TGTGCCAGCAGGCGAGGACTAGCGGGAAGCTCCTACGAGCAGTACTTC
NA,TRBJ2-5,NA,TRBV27,CASSFWGGWRETQYF,TGTGCCAGCAGTTTTTGGGGGGGCTGGCGGGAGACCCAGTACTTC
NA,TRBJ1-2,TRBD1,TRBV4-3,CASSPWTGDYGYTF,TGCGCCAGCAGCCCCTGGACAGGGGACTATGGCTACACCTTC
once,TRBJ2-7,NA,TRBV29-1,CSGRVRSEQYF,TGCAGCGGCAGGGTAAGGAGCGAGCAGTACTTC
NA,TRBJ2-4,TRBD1,TRBV19,CASSIRQGAVAKNIQYF,TGTGCCAGTAGTATACGACAGGGGGCCGTGGCCAAAAACATTCAGTACTTC
NA,TRBJ2-1,NA,TRBV24-1,CATRDNSYNEQFF,TGTGCCACCCGGGACAACTCCTACAATGAGCAGTTCTTC
once,TRBJ2-3,TRBD2,TRBV19,CASSTSGGLTDTQYF,TGTGCCAGTAGTACCAGCGGGGGCCTCACAGATACGCAGTATTTT
NA,TRBJ1-2,TRBD1,TRBV19,CASRPARTGQNGYTF,TGTGCCAGTAGGCCTGCTCGGACAGGTCAGAATGGCTACACCTTC
NA,TRBJ2-1,NA,TRBV9,CASSDGWANEQFF,TGTGCCAGCAGCGATGGGTGGGCAAATGAGCAGTTCTTC
NA,TRBJ1-5,NA,TRBV5-1,CASSLDRDNNQPQHF,TGCGCCAGCAGCTTGGACAGGGACAACAATCAGCCCCAGCATTTT
NA,TRBJ2-5,NA,TRBV5-8,CARNRGYQETQYF,TGTGCCAGAAACCGGGGGTACCAAGAGACCCAGTACTTC
few,TRBJ1-5,TRBD1,TRBV6-5,CASSYTGEGNQPQHF,TGTGCCAGCAGTTACACAGGGGAGGGCAATCAGCCCCAGCATTTT
NA,TRBJ1-3,NA,TRBV7-6,CASSHGSRGNTIYF,TGTGCCAGCAGCCATGGTTCAAGGGGTAACACCATATATTTT
NA,TRBJ1-2,NA,TRBV5-4,CASSLDLGQDYGYTF,TGTGCCAGCAGCTTGGATTTGGGTCAGGACTATGGCTACACCTTC
NA,TRBJ1-1,NA,TRBV28,CASSLHQGITEAFF,TGTGCCAGCAGTTTACACCAGGGTATCACTGAAGCTTTCTTT
NA,TRBJ1-2,NA,TRBV5-1,CASSLAVGSSGYTF,TGCGCCAGCAGCTTGGCGGTGGGCTCCTCTGGCTACACCTTC
NA,TRBJ1-2,TRBD1,TRBV10-3,CAISLTGTGDYGYTF,TGTGCCATCAGCCTAACCGGGACAGGGGACTATGGCTACACCTTC
once,TRBJ2-5,TRBD1,TRBV15,CATSREQGPQETQYF,TGTGCCACCAGCAGAGAACAGGGGCCTCAAGAGACCCAGTACTTC
NA,TRBJ2-7,NA,TRBV12-5,CASGLVVRGNGHEQYF,TGTGCTAGTGGTTTGGTAGTTCGGGGAAACGGCCACGAGCAGTACTTC
NA,TRBJ2-3,NA,TRBV7-2,CASSFQGGLRTDTQYF,TGTGCCAGCAGCTTCCAGGGGGGCCTTCGCACAGATACGCAGTATTTT